This is a list of T cell receptor beta chains from one sample in a study of blood T cell repertoires in COVID-19. Profiled with immunoSEQ multiplex PCR; TCRdb holds only in-frame clones, not every one. Among 180,000 or so clones listed, roughly 80% were seen once. The sequenced sample was PBMCs or T cells enriched from blood (not recorded which). The receptors derive from a man aged 35 to 55 who had recovered from COVID-19. CDR3s include the opening cysteine and the closing phenylalanine or tryptophan. Each record gives: D gene, V gene, clone size, J gene, CDR3 DNA, CDR3 protein. The D gene is left open where the match is weak. Clone size is shown for a subset of rows, as once, few, many or a class of expanded clone.

-	TRBV9	-	TRBJ1-4	TGTGCCAGCAGCGTGTCGGCTTTTGGGGGGTCCGGTGAAAAACTGTTTTTT	CASSVSAFGGSGEKLFF
TRBD1	TRBV9	-	TRBJ2-5	TGTGCCAGCAGCGGGGGACAGGGGGCCCAAGAGACCCAGTACTTC	CASSGGQGAQETQYF
-	TRBV9	few	TRBJ2-1	TGTGCCAGCACCCAGGGGACGGGCTACAATGAGCAGTTCTTC	CASTQGTGYNEQFF
TRBD1	TRBV7-8	once	TRBJ2-7	TGTGCCAGCAGCCACCTGTGGGACAGCCCCAACTACGAGCAGTACTTC	CASSHLWDSPNYEQYF
TRBD1	TRBV3-1/TRBV3-2	-	TRBJ1-2	TGTGCCAGCAGCCAAGGACTTCAGACAGGGTACGGCTACACCTTC	CASSQGLQTGYGYTF
TRBD1	TRBV7-8	-	TRBJ1-2	TGTGCCAGCAGCTTGTCGACAGGGGGCTGGGATTATGGCTACACCTTC	CASSLSTGGWDYGYTF
TRBD1	TRBV4-2	-	TRBJ1-1	TGTGCCAGCAGCCCCGCCGGGACAGGGAGAGACGCTGAAGCTTTCTTT	CASSPAGTGRDAEAFF
-	TRBV29-1	-	TRBJ1-1	TGCAGCGTTCCTTTACTCTATAAAGGACATGGAGGGACTGAAGCTTTCTTT	CSVPLLYKGHGGTEAFF
TRBD1	TRBV6-2/TRBV6-3	-	TRBJ1-1	TGTGCCAGCAGTTACAGGTACGGGACAGCGGAGAGCGCTTTCTTT	CASSYRYGTAESAFF
TRBD2	TRBV7-2	-	TRBJ2-7	TGTGCCAGCAGCGCGGCGGGGGGATTCGAGCAGTACTTC	CASSAAGGFEQYF
TRBD1	TRBV24-1	-	TRBJ2-1	TGTGCCACCAGTCCCCGGGGACAGGGTTACAATGAGCAGTTCTTC	CATSPRGQGYNEQFF
-	TRBV7-2	-	TRBJ1-1	TGTGCCAGCAGCCTATGGGGCCTCAGGGTAGCCACTGAAGCTTTCTTT	CASSLWGLRVATEAFF
TRBD2	TRBV13	-	TRBJ2-1	TGTGCCAGCAGCTTAGGGGCGGGGGTAGGCAATGAGCAGTTCTTC	CASSLGAGVGNEQFF
-	TRBV18	-	TRBJ2-7	TGTGCCAGCTCACCCTCGTTAAACGGGAACGAGCAGTACTTC	CASSPSLNGNEQYF
-	TRBV18	-	TRBJ1-1	TGTGCCAGCTCACCTCCGAGCGGACTGGGAGGCACTGAAGCTTTCTTT	CASSPPSGLGGTEAFF
-	TRBV29-1	few	TRBJ2-7	TGCAGCGTTGAACTCGGCTACGAGCAGTACTTC	CSVELGYEQYF
TRBD2	TRBV5-1	-	TRBJ2-5	TGCGCCAGCAGCTGGCTAGCGGGGATCCAAGAGACCCAGTACTTC	CASSWLAGIQETQYF
-	TRBV3-1/TRBV3-2	-	TRBJ1-1	TGTGCCAGCAGTCCACCAGGGAACACTGAAGCTTTCTTT	CASSPPGNTEAFF
TRBD1	TRBV28	-	TRBJ2-2	TGTGCCAGCAGTTTATCAGGGACAGGCCGATGGACCGGGGAGCTGTTTTTT	CASSLSGTGRWTGELFF
-	TRBV6-6	-	TRBJ1-4	TGTGCCAGCAGACTGCAACAGGGAAGTAATGAAAAACTGTTTTTT	CASRLQQGSNEKLFF
TRBD1	TRBV4-1	-	TRBJ2-7	TGCGCCAGCAGCCTCGACAGGGGGCCCTACGAGCAGTACTTC	CASSLDRGPYEQYF
-	TRBV15	-	TRBJ2-5	TGTGCCACCAGCAGGACCGGGATGAGGACCCAGTACTTC	CATSRTGMRTQYF
-	TRBV29-1	-	TRBJ2-5	TGCAGCGCCCGGGGAGACCTGGTATTGGCCCAGTACTTC	CSARGDLVLAQYF
-	TRBV6-4	-	TRBJ1-1	TGTGCCAGCAGGGCGACACACGCGAACACTGAAGCTTTCTTT	CASRATHANTEAFF
-	TRBV11-2	-	TRBJ1-1	TGTGCCAGCAGCCCGAGTAACACTGAAGCTTTCTTT	CASSPSNTEAFF
-	TRBV30	-	TRBJ1-2	TGTGCCTGGAGCTCTTCACGGCAGGGGCGAGATGGCTACACCTTC	CAWSSSRQGRDGYTF
-	TRBV9	-	TRBJ1-2	TGTGCCAGCAGGACCAGAGGGAGGGGCGTATATGGCTACACCTTC	CASRTRGRGVYGYTF
-	TRBV9	-	TRBJ1-5	TGTGCCAGCAGCGAGGGGGACAGCAATCAGCCCCAGCATTTT	CASSEGDSNQPQHF
TRBD1	TRBV28	-	TRBJ1-5	TGTGCCAGCAAGCGGCCGGACAGGGAATATCAGCCCCAGCATTTT	CASKRPDREYQPQHF
-	TRBV7-3	-	TRBJ2-1	TGTGCCAGCAGCCAAACCTACAGGGACGAGCAGTTCTTC	CASSQTYRDEQFF
-	TRBV27	-	TRBJ1-2	TGTGCCAGCAGTTCCCTAACAGGGTACGCCGAGTATGGCTACACCTTC	CASSSLTGYAEYGYTF
TRBD1	TRBV4-3	once	TRBJ2-7	TGCGCCAGCAGCCAGTCCTCTACAGGGGAGAATAACGAGCAGTACTTC	CASSQSSTGENNEQYF
-	TRBV3-1/TRBV3-2	-	TRBJ1-2	TGTGCCAGCAGCCCTCGTGGGGGGAGGGGTTATGGCTACACCTTC	CASSPRGGRGYGYTF
-	TRBV19	-	TRBJ2-1	TGTGCCAGTAGTATTGGAGGGTTTGGGGGAAACAATGAGCAGTTCTTC	CASSIGGFGGNNEQFF
-	TRBV2	-	TRBJ2-1	TGTGCCAGCAGTGAAGGAGGCGGTGAGCAGTTCTTC	CASSEGGGEQFF
-	TRBV14	-	TRBJ1-1	TGTGCCAGCAGCCGCGGAGAGGGGGGGTGGACTGAAGCTTTCTTT	CASSRGEGGWTEAFF
TRBD1	TRBV2	-	TRBJ2-2	TGTGCCACCCGGCCTACAGGGGCGAACACCGGGGAGCTGTTTTTT	CATRPTGANTGELFF
-	TRBV6-5	-	TRBJ2-2	TGTGCCACCTCAGGACTGACGGGCGGGGAGCTGTTTTTT	CATSGLTGGELFF
TRBD2	TRBV30	-	TRBJ2-3	TGTGCCTGGAGTACACTAGCGGGGGGAGGAGATACGCAGTATTTT	CAWSTLAGGGDTQYF
-	TRBV9	few	TRBJ1-6	TGTGCCAGCAGAGCGGACGAATCAAATAATTCACCCCTCCACTTT	CASRADESNNSPLHF
TRBD1	TRBV11-1	-	TRBJ2-1	TGTGCCAGCAGCTTAGGGGTGGGACAGGCTTACAATGAGCAGTTCTTC	CASSLGVGQAYNEQFF
-	TRBV6-5	-	TRBJ1-4	TGTGCCAGCAGTTCCTCAACTTTCTCCTTCGAAAAACTGTTTTTT	CASSSSTFSFEKLFF
TRBD2	TRBV7-8	-	TRBJ2-5	TGTGCCAGCACTAAGGGACTAGCGGGGGGGCCGTATAGTGAGACCCAGTACTTC	CASTKGLAGGPYSETQYF
-	TRBV7-8	-	TRBJ1-5	TGTGCCAGCAGCCCTATGAGGGTTAGCAATCAGCCCCAGCATTTT	CASSPMRVSNQPQHF
TRBD1	TRBV29-1	-	TRBJ2-7	TGCAGCGTTGAGGACAGGGGGAAATCCTACGAGCAGTACTTC	CSVEDRGKSYEQYF
TRBD1	TRBV3-1/TRBV3-2	-	TRBJ1-6	TGTGCCAGCAGCCGACAGGGGGTTTCACCCCTCCACTTT	CASSRQGVSPLHF
-	TRBV6-5	few	TRBJ1-5	TGTGCCAGCAGTAGACAGTACGACCAGCCCCAGCATTTT	CASSRQYDQPQHF
-	TRBV19	-	TRBJ2-3	TGTGCCAGTAGTAAAGACAGAGGAACAGATACGCAGTATTTT	CASSKDRGTDTQYF
-	TRBV7-8	once	TRBJ1-2	TGTGCCAGCAGCGCCAGACTGCCCTATGGCTACACCTTC	CASSARLPYGYTF
-	TRBV7-2	once	TRBJ2-7	TGTGCCAGCAGCTTGATGGCCCACCGGGAGGAGCAGTACTTC	CASSLMAHREEQYF
-	TRBV2	-	TRBJ2-3	TGTGCCAGCAGTGATGGGGGAGGATCCACAGATACGCAGTATTTT	CASSDGGGSTDTQYF
-	TRBV29-1	few	TRBJ1-1	TGCAGCGGCCTCGGGGATGGGTACACTGAAGCTTTCTTT	CSGLGDGYTEAFF
-	TRBV7-2	many	TRBJ2-3	TGTGCCAGCAGCCCTAGAACAGGAACAGATACGCAGTATTTT	CASSPRTGTDTQYF